The 22 T cell receptor beta chains given below trace back to one sample, sequenced in a study of breast tumors, draining lymph nodes, adjacent tissues. TCRdb used MiXCR to reprocess the multiplex PCR reads, holding one entry per CDR3 protein. This table holds about 52,000 distinct CDR3 sequences, roughly 41% found once. Sequencing was performed on breast tumor tissue. Receptors were obtained from a female donor with breast cancer. Some clones in this sample may be carry-over from other donors' samples.

This clonotype was counted at least ten times. CDR3 amino acids: CATRPGAATGELFF. The CDR3 DNA reads TGTGCCACTCGACCTGGGGCAGCCACCGGGGAGCTGTTTTTT. The chain couples TRBV25-1 to TRBJ2-2; D might be TRBD1 (5 bases). The CDR3 is made up of 14 amino acids. V lost 10 bases and J lost 4, with 16 bases in between. The V gene's germline CDR1 is MGHDK and CDR2 SYGVNS.

In this sample, this clonotype turned up many times. This chain joins TRBV20-1 and TRBJ2-7; the match to TRBD2 covers 8 bases. The germline V gene has CDR1 DFQATT and CDR2 SNEGSKA (reference sequence). The CDR3 loop spans 15 amino acids. With 5 bases clipped from V and 4 bases from J, the junction kept 13 bases outside the gene matches. The CDR3 DNA is TGCAGTGCTGCTTCGGGAGCGGGAGTAGGGTACGAGCAGTACTTC. It is translated as CSAASGAGVGYEQYF.

J is TRBJ2-1 and V is TRBV10-2; 12 bases map to TRBD2. Germline CDR1 WSHSY, CDR2 SAAADI. Unmatched junction bases numbered 8, after V lost 5 bases and J lost 6 bases. The CDR3 has 16 amino acids. The CDR3 nucleotides are TGCGCCAGCAGTTTACTAGCGGGAGGTTCGGCCAATGAGCAGTTCTTC. Translated, it gives CASSLLAGGSANEQFF.

This clonotype was seen repeatedly, ten times or more. The chain carries TRBV7-6 and TRBJ2-7; no reliable D call. The V gene lost 5 bases and the J gene lost 1 base, with 9 bases spanning the gap. CDR1 SGHVS and CDR2 FNYEAQ come from the germline V gene. CDR3 length: 13 residues. In DNA, the CDR3 is TGTGCCAGCAGCGCCCCGGGTTCCTACGAGCAGTACTTC. Encoded protein: CASSAPGSYEQYF.

Notes on this clonotype: One end of the junction varies from germline; a read error may be responsible. V usage is TRBV6-6 and J usage is TRBJ2-7; D is ambiguous. There are 15 residues in the CDR3. The germline CDR1 and CDR2 sequences are MNHNY and SVGAGI (reference sequence). CDR3: CASSHSNVRDYEQYF. The DNA for the CDR3 is TGTGCCAGCAGTCACTCGAACGTCCGAGACTACGAGCAGTACTTC.

This clonotype was picked up many times. The V call is TRBV29-1, the J call TRBJ1-5; no clear D gene. Germline CDR1 and CDR2: SQVTM and ANQGSEA. The length of the CDR3 is 13 residues. V lost 6 bases, J lost 11 bases, and 20 bases lay in between. The CDR3 sequence: CSVGSDIESTQHF. CDR3 DNA sequence: TGCAGCGTGGGGAGTGACATCGAATCAACCCAGCATTTT.

In this sample, this clonotype turned up many times. This chain uses TRBV7-2 with TRBJ1-6; 8 bases are shared with TRBD1. This CDR3 has 14 residues. V lost 5 bases, J lost 7 bases, and 4 bases stayed unmatched. Germline CDR1 and CDR2: SGHTA and FQGNSA. The CDR3 loop is CASSQDRANSPLHF. Written as DNA, the CDR3 is TGTGCCAGCAGCCAGGACAGGGCAAATTCACCCCTCCACTTT.

The chain is built from TRBV9 and TRBJ2-1, with 10 nucleotides matching TRBD2. The ends lost 0 bases at V and 8 bases at J; junction bases unmatched: 2. Germline CDR1 reads SGDLS; CDR2 reads YYNGEE. The CDR3 totals 14 residues. The CDR3 is CASSVVLAGDEQFF. CDR3 bases: TGTGCCAGCAGCGTAGTTCTAGCGGGAGATGAGCAGTTCTTC.

CDR3 bases: TGTGCCAGCAGTGGGGGAGGAAGGGGGGAGGCCCAGTACTTC. The encoded protein is CASSGGGRGEAQYF. This chain uses TRBV2 with TRBJ2-5, with D perhaps matching TRBD1 or TRBD2 (6 bases each). This CDR3 contains 14 residues. Germline loops: CDR1 SNHLY, CDR2 FYNNEI. Between the trimmed V and J ends, which lost 4 bases and 9 bases, there was a span of 18 bases.

This clonotype was counted a few times. This chain uses TRBV20-1 with TRBJ2-3; 10 bases are a match to TRBD2. CDR3 size: 16 residues. The V gene end was trimmed by 5 bases and the J gene end by 5 bases; junction bases not matched to a gene: 13. Germline CDR1 DFQATT, CDR2 SNEGSKA (reference sequence). CDR3 amino acids: CSAVDLAGGLGDTQYF. CDR3 in DNA: TGCAGTGCTGTTGACTTAGCGGGAGGCCTTGGAGATACGCAGTATTTT.

Concerning this clonotype: An end of the junction does not agree with germline; a read error may underlie this. The V and J genes are TRBV3-1 and TRBJ2-3, with 9 bases matching TRBD2. The CDR3 is 16 amino acids. Germline lookup yields CDR1 LGHDT and CDR2 YNNKEL (reference sequence). The CDR3 protein is CAGSPPIAGVGDTQYF. CDR3 coding DNA: TGTGCCGGCAGCCCTCCAATAGCGGGAGTGGGAGATACGCAGTATTTT.

The chain links TRBV29-1 to TRBJ2-5; D is perhaps TRBD2 (5 bases). The V gene's germline CDR1 is SQVTM and CDR2 ANQGSEA. This CDR3 has 13 amino acids. With 4 bases removed from V and 2 bases from J, the gap between germline ends came to 11 bases. CDR3 nucleotide sequence: TGCAGCGTTGCCCGGACTGAACAAGAGACCCAGTACTTC. Translated, it gives CSVARTEQETQYF.

Many counts were recorded for this clonotype. The chain has TRBV19 and TRBJ2-1; the match to TRBD1 covers 10 bases. This CDR3 spans 14 amino acids. The germline gives CDR1 LNHDA, CDR2 SQIVND (reference sequence). V trimming: 3 bases; J trimming: 7 bases; junction bases outside the gene matches: 3. The CDR3 DNA is TGTGCCAGTAGTATGGGACAGGGGAGGAATGAGCAGTTCTTC. Translated: CASSMGQGRNEQFF.

Note on this clonotype: One end of the junction is discordant with germline, which a read error may explain. The V call is TRBV7-9, the J call TRBJ2-5; 7 bases agree with TRBD2. This CDR3 has 18 residues. Germline CDR1 and CDR2: SEHNR and FQNEAQ (reference sequence). The DNA for the CDR3 is TGTGCCAGCAGCTTCTTTCCTCGGTTTGGGGGGGAAGAAGAGACCCAGTGCTTC. This encodes CASSFFPRFGGEEETQCF.

Ten or more counts support this clonotype. The chain combines TRBV6-5 with TRBJ1-4, with 7 bases fitting TRBD1. CDR1 and CDR2 (germline): MNHEY, SVGAGI. The CDR3 length is 15 residues. V gave up 2 bases and J gave up 6 bases; unmatched junction bases: 6. The CDR3 loop reads CASSYRRGRDEKLFF. The CDR3 DNA is TGTGCCAGCAGTTACAGAAGGGGGCGAGATGAAAAACTGTTTTTT.

This clonotype was detected many times. The chain has TRBV7-2 and TRBJ1-5, with D maybe TRBD1 (5 bases). The germline gives CDR1 SGHTA, CDR2 FQGNSA. The CDR3 spans 12 residues. Trimming cost V 1 base and J 7 bases, with 5 bases left between them. The CDR3 is CASSLGGQPQHF. In DNA, the CDR3 is TGTGCCAGCAGCTTAGGGGGGCAGCCCCAGCATTTT.

The DNA for the CDR3 is TGTGCCAGCAGCCAAGGGGGGGGGCAGGGCCACTCCTACGAGCAGTACTTC. This codes for CASSQGGGQGHSYEQYF. The chain joins TRBV14 to TRBJ2-7; maybe TRBD2 (7 bases). V dropped 1 base and J dropped 0 bases, with 16 bases sitting between them. CDR3 length: 17 residues. Germline CDR1 is SGHDN and CDR2 is FVKESK.

The chain is built from TRBV7-3 and TRBJ2-1, with 16 bases aligning to TRBD2. V shed 3 bases and J 4 bases; nucleotides not matched to a gene: 3. The CDR3 spans 17 residues. Germline loops: CDR1 SGHTA, CDR2 FQGTGA. The DNA of the CDR3 is TGTGCCAGCAGCTTCGGGACTAGCGGGAGGGGGTACAATGAGCAGTTCTTC. This encodes CASSFGTSGRGYNEQFF.

This clonotype has a count of ten or more. The rearrangement joins TRBV5-1 to TRBJ1-3; TRBD1 is a possible D gene (5 bases). The germline gives CDR1 SGHRS, CDR2 YFSETQ. With 4 bases removed from V and 0 bases from J, the gap between germline ends came to 14 bases. The CDR3 extends over 16 amino acids. The CDR3 sequence is CASSLVGGGSGNTIYF. CDR3 in DNA: TGCGCCAGCAGCCTCGTCGGGGGGGGCTCTGGAAACACCATATATTTT.

Regarding this clonotype: Given the absence of the conserved phenylalanine or tryptophan at the CDR3 end, a read error is likely. The rearrangement uses TRBV27 and TRBJ2-7; D is possibly TRBD1 (6 bases). Germline-derived CDR1 and CDR2 are MNHEY and SMNVEV (reference sequence). V was shortened by 2 bases and J by 7 bases, with 15 bases between the two germline ends. The CDR3 is 14 residues long. The CDR3 bases are TGTGCCAGCAGTTTACCGGCAGGGGTGGGTGAGCAGTACTCC. Its translation is CASSLPAGVGEQYS.

This clonotype has at least ten counts. The genes are TRBV30 and TRBJ1-6; no definite D call. The CDR3 totals 14 residues. The V end was cut by 1 base, the J end by 7 bases, with 11 bases between. Germline V gene lookup returns CDR1 GTSNPN and CDR2 SVGIG (reference sequence). CDR3 coding DNA: TGTGCCTGGAGTGCAAACAGTCTAAATTCACCCCTCCACTTT. It translates to CAWSANSLNSPLHF.

The V call is TRBV7-2, the J call TRBJ2-1; D is ambiguous. The V gene lost 1 base and the J gene lost 10 bases, with 14 bases spanning the gap. The germline V gene encodes CDR1 SGHTA and CDR2 FQGNSA. The CDR3 has 14 residues. The CDR3 spells CASSLGGATVEQFF. CDR3 coding DNA: TGTGCCAGCAGCTTAGGAGGCGCAACTGTGGAGCAGTTCTTC.